This TCR beta chain was sequenced for a study of CD8 T cells in Susac syndrome. With random hexamers, reverse transcription was performed on roughly 0.5 to 1 ug of RNA. TCRdb re-analysed the immunoSEQ multiplex PCR reads in MiXCR, keeping a single row per CDR3 protein. The sample includes approximately 160,000 distinct CDR3 sequences, around 94% of them seen just once. The germline V and J ends were trimmed by 3 bases and 6 bases, with 12 bases remaining between them. This CDR3 has 12 residues. CDR1 is DFQATT, CDR2 SNEGSKA, per germline (reference sequence). This clonotype was obtained from a human donor with multiple sclerosis. The rearrangement links TRBV20-1 to TRBJ2-7; D is uncertain. What was sequenced was CD4+ T cells from PBMCs. For the CDR3, the DNA is TGCAGTGCTAGTCGGCAGAGGCCCGAGCAGTACTTC. It translates to CSASRQRPEQYF.